This TCR beta chain was recovered during a study of T cell responses to AZD1222 COVID-19 vaccine. Study-level results: Baseline antibody screening turned up just six seropositive AZD1222 recipients. Spike-wide vaccine-associated CD4 TCRs dominated at 160-218 and 743-854. Females outnumbered males among donors, who were mostly white British; clonal diversity was possibly underestimated. Targets within unmutated variant regions were reportedly found for nearly half of spike-specific TCRs.

In the case of this clone: What it binds is not known.

The CDR3 length is 13 residues. The V gene lost 8 bases and the J gene lost 0 bases, with 10 bases spanning the gap. CDR1 and CDR2 from the germline V gene are MDHEN and SYDVKM. Produced via immunoSEQ multiplex PCR; TCRdb's table is partial and in-frame only. The table shows over 70,000 clones, with over 60% occurring only once. The clonotype originates from an adult who received the MenACWY meningococcal vaccine as a control. The genes are TRBV28 and TRBJ1-2, with a tentative D call TRBD1 (5 bases). The sample here was peripheral blood, taken 28 days after the second dose of the MenACWY control vaccine. The CDR3 reads CASGAASNYGYTF. The CDR3 nucleotides read TGTGCCAGCGGGGCAGCCTCTAACTATGGCTACACCTTC.